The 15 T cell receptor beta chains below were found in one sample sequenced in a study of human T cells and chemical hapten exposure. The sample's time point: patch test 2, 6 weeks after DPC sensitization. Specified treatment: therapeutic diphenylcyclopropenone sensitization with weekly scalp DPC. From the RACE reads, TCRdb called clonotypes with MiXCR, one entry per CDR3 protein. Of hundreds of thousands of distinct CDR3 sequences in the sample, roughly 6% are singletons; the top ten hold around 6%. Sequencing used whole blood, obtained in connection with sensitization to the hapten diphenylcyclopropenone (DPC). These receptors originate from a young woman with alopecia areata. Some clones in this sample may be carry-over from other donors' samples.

CDR3 amino acids: CASSQEEGPGEKLFF. In nucleotides, the CDR3 is TGCGCCAGCAGCCAAGAGGAGGGGCCAGGGGAAAAACTGTTTTTT. The chain carries TRBV4-3 and TRBJ1-4, with a possible D match to TRBD1 (5 bases). This CDR3 spans 15 amino acids. V was pared by 0 bases and J by 8 bases, with 13 bases between. Germline V gene data show CDR1 as LGHNA and CDR2 as YSLEER.

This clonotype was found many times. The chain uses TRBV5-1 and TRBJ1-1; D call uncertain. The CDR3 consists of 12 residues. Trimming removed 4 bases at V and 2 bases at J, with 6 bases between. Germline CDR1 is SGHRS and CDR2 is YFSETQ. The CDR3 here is CASSEGNTEAFF. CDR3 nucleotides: TGCGCCAGCAGCGAGGGTAACACTGAAGCTTTCTTT.

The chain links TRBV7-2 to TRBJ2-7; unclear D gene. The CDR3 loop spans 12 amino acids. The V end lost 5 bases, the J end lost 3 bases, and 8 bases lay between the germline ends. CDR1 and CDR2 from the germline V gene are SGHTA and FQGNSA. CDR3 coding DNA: TGTGCCAGCAGCCGCATGATCTACGAGCAGTACTTC. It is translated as CASSRMIYEQYF.

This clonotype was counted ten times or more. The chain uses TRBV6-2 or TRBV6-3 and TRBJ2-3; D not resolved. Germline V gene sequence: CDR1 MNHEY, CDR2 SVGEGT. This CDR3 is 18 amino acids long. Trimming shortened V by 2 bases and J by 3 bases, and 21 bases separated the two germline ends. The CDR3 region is CASSYDPPFSSRTDTQYF. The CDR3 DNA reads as TGTGCCAGCAGTTACGACCCCCCCTTCAGCTCCAGGACAGATACGCAGTATTTT.

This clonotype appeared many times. Here the CDR3 DNA reads TGTGCCAGCAGTGACGTAGCGGGGCAGCTAGATACGCAGTATTTT. This codes for CASSDVAGQLDTQYF. This chain uses TRBV6-4 with TRBJ2-3; TRBD2 matches 8 bases. The CDR3 length is 15 residues. V gave up 2 bases and J gave up 5 bases; unmatched junction bases: 6. The V gene's germline CDR1 is MRHNA and CDR2 SNTAGT.

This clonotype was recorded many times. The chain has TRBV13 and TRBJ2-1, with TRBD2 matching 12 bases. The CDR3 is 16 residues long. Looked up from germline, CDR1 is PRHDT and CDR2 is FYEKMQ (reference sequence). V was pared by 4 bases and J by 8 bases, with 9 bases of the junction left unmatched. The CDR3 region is CASSSTGTSGHYEQFF. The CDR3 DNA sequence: TGTGCCAGCAGCTCCACCGGGACTAGCGGGCACTATGAGCAGTTCTTC.

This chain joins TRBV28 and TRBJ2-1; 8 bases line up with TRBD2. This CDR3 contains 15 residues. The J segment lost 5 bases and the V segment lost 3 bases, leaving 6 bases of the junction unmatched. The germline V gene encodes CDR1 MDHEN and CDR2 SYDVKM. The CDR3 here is CASSFGGVRNNEQFF. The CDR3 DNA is TGTGCCAGCAGTTTCGGGGGGGTCAGGAACAATGAGCAGTTCTTC.

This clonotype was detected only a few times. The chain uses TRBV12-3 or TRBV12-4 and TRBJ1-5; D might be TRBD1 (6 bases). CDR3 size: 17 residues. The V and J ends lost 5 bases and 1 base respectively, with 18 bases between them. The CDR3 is CASSVGRGTMSNQPQHF. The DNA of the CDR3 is TGTGCCAGCAGTGTGGGGAGGGGGACGATGAGCAATCAGCCCCAGCATTTT.

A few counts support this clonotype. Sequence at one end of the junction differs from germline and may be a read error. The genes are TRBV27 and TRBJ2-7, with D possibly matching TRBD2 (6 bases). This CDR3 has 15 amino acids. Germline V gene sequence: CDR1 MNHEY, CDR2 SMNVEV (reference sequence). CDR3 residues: CASSLGTGGGREQNF. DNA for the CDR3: TGTGCCAGCAGTCTAGGGACCGGGGGTGGTCGCGAGCAGAACTTC.

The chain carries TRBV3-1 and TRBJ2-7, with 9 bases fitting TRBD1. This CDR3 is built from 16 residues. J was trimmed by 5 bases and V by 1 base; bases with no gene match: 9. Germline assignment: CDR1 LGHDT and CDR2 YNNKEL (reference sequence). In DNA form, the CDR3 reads TGTGCCAGCAGCCAAGCGCGGGACAGGGTCAGCGACGAGCAGTACTTC. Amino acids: CASSQARDRVSDEQYF.

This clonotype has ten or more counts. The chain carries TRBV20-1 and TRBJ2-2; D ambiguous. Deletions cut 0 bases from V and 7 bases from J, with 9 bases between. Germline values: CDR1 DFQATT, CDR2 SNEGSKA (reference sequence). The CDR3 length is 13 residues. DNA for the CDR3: TGCAGTGCTAGAGATACCAGTCGCGGGGAGCTGTTTTTT. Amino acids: CSARDTSRGELFF.

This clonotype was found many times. The CDR3 spells CASSYRQGPADTF. The CDR3 DNA follows: TGTGCCAGCAGCTACCGACAGGGACCGGCAGACACCTTC. This chain uses TRBV7-2 with TRBJ1-2; TRBD1 aligns across 7 bases. There are 13 residues in the CDR3. The V gene's germline CDR1 is SGHTA and CDR2 FQGNSA. Trimming removed 4 bases from V and 12 bases from J; junction bases left unmatched: 11.

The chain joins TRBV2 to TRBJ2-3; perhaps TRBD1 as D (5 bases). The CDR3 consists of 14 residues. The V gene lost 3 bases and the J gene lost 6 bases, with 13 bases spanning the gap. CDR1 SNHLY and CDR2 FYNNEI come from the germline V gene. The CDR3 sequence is CASSDGPPGDTQYF. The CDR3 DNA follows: TGTGCCAGCAGTGATGGGCCCCCAGGGGATACGCAGTATTTT.

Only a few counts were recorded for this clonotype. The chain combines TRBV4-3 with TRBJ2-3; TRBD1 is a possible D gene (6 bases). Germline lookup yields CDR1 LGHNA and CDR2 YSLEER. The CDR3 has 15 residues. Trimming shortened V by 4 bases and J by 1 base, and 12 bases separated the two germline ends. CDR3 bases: TGCGCCAGCAGCCGGGTATCAGGGGGCACAGATACGCAGTATTTT. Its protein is CASSRVSGGTDTQYF.

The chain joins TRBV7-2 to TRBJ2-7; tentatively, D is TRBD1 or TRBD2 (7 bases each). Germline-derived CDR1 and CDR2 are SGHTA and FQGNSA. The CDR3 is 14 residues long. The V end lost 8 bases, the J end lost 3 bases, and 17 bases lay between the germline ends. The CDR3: CASSDRAGDYEQYF. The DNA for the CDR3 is TGTGCCAGCTCCGACAGGGCGGGGGACTACGAGCAGTACTTC. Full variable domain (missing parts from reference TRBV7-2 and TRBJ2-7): GAGVSQSPSNKVTEKGKDVELRCDPISGHTALYWYRQSLGQGLEFLIYFQGNSAPDKSGLPSDRFSAERTGGSVSTLTIQRTQQEDSAVYLCASSDRAGDYEQYFGPGTRLTVT.